One T cell receptor beta chain is described in this entry. Its antigen is currently unknown. This entry belongs to a study of T cell responses to AZD1222 COVID-19 vaccine. Clones were read by immunoSEQ multiplex PCR, and TCRdb kept only the in-frame ones, dropping some. The sample shows some 120,000 clones, 91% of them seen only once. Study-level points and caveats: Recipients of two AZD1222 doses showed rising Spike-specific TCR breadth and depth. Repertoires were obtained only post-peak T cell response. Nearly half of spike-specific TCRs reportedly target variant regions that are unmutated in the B.1.351 and B.1.1.7 variants. CD4 TCRs linked to vaccination spanned spike, dominating at 160-218 and 743-854.

J was trimmed by 4 bases and V by 4 bases; bases with no gene match: 8. The CDR3 consists of 14 residues. Germline-derived CDR1 and CDR2 are GTSNPN and SVGIG (reference sequence). The clonotype was recovered from an adult in good health. This specimen consisted of peripheral blood, obtained on day 0 of AZD1222 vaccination. The chain joins TRBV30 to TRBJ1-1, with 8 bases matching TRBD1. The CDR3 is CAWNLQGVSTEAFF. DNA for the CDR3: TGTGCCTGGAACTTACAGGGGGTTAGCACTGAAGCTTTCTTT.